The 17 T cell receptor beta chains listed next were all sequenced from one sample in a study of blood T cell repertoires in COVID-19. TCRdb keeps only in-frame clones here, not all; method: immunoSEQ multiplex PCR. The sample includes approximately 140,000 clones, around 84% of them seen just once. Material: peripheral blood. The receptors stem from a man aged 55 to 69 with active or convalescent COVID-19.

The chain recombines TRBV28 with TRBJ2-3, with 7 bases identical to TRBD1. V dropped 8 bases and J dropped 2; count of bases not matched to a gene: 22. Germline-derived CDR1 and CDR2 are MDHEN and SYDVKM. This CDR3 is built from 19 residues. The DNA of the CDR3 is TGTGCCAGCCGCCTTCGGAACGGCAGGGGGAACCATTACACAGATACGCAGTATTTT. Amino acid sequence: CASRLRNGRGNHYTDTQYF. Filled out from reference TRBV28 and TRBJ2-3, the complete variable domain reads DVKVTQSSRYLVKRTGEKVFLECVQDMDHENMFWYRQDPGLGLRLIYFSYDVKMKEKGDIPEGYSVSREKKERFSLILESASTNQTSMYLCASRLRNGRGNHYTDTQYFGPGTRLTVL.

This sequence joins TRBV2 and TRBJ1-6, with D possibly being TRBD1 (5 bases). Germline loops: CDR1 SNHLY, CDR2 FYNNEI. This CDR3 contains 14 residues. The V end was cut by 2 bases, the J end by 9 bases, with 11 bases between. CDR3 bases: TGTGCCAGCAGTGAACAGGGTACTGCTTCACCCCTCCACTTT. It codes for CASSEQGTASPLHF.

The rearrangement joins TRBV7-3 to TRBJ2-1, with TRBD1 matching over 7 bases. From germline, CDR1 is SGHTA and CDR2 FQGTGA. With V trimmed by 0 bases and J by 8 bases, 4 bases remained unmatched. The CDR3 is made up of 14 amino acids. CDR3 protein: CASSLTTGSHEQFF. CDR3 sequence (DNA): TGTGCCAGCAGCTTAACGACAGGGAGCCATGAGCAGTTCTTC.

V and J are TRBV19 and TRBJ2-1, with 9 positions matching TRBD1. V shed 1 base and J 6 bases; nucleotides not matched to a gene: 4. The CDR3 is 15 residues long. Germline V gene sequence: CDR1 LNHDA, CDR2 SQIVND (reference sequence). CDR3 sequence reads: CASSIAGTGLNEQFF. The CDR3 region has the DNA TGTGCCAGTAGTATAGCAGGGACAGGGCTCAATGAGCAGTTCTTC. The full variable domain, rest sourced from reference TRBV19 and TRBJ2-1, is DGGITQSPKYLFRKEGQNVTLSCEQNLNHDAMYWYRQDPGQGLRLIYYSQIVNDFQKGDIAEGYSVSREKKESFPLTVTSAQKNPTAFYLCASSIAGTGLNEQFFGPGTRLTVL.

This clone was found a few times. Its ends do not fully match the called genes, so a read error is possible. The chain recombines TRBV28 with TRBJ1-5; perhaps TRBD1 as D (5 bases). The CDR3 length is 14 residues. Germline lookup yields CDR1 MDHEN and CDR2 SYDVKM. The CDR3 spells CASSSTPRQKGVRF. The DNA of the CDR3 is TGTGCCAGCAGTTCCACCCCGCGACAGAAAGGAGTAAGGTTT.

The genes are TRBV6-5 and TRBJ2-5, with a possible D match to TRBD1 (5 bases). CDR3 size: 13 residues. Per the germline V gene, CDR1 is MNHEY and CDR2 is SVGAGI. V shed 9 bases and J shed 1 base, with 12 bases lying between them. CDR3 loop: CASGAVSQETQYF. As DNA, the CDR3 is TGTGCCAGTGGGGCGGTGAGCCAAGAGACCCAGTACTTC.

The J gene is TRBJ1-2, the V gene TRBV28; TRBD1 is a possible D gene (5 bases). Trimming left V 5 bases short and J 0 bases short, with 13 bases between. Germline V gene lookup returns CDR1 MDHEN and CDR2 SYDVKM. The CDR3 is 15 amino acids. The CDR3 DNA sequence: TGTGCCAGCAGTGCCCCGGGGGACGCTAACTATGGCTACACCTTC. Encoded protein: CASSAPGDANYGYTF.

The count of this clone is one. The chain employs TRBV7-2 and TRBJ1-2; 7 bases line up with TRBD1. Germline V gene data show CDR1 as SGHTA and CDR2 as FQGNSA. The junction had 8 bases not matched to a gene; V was cut back by 5 bases and J by 5 bases. The CDR3 contains 14 residues. The CDR3 DNA reads TGTGCCAGCAGCCCCCAGGGGGGACCTTATGGCTACACCTTC. It yields the protein CASSPQGGPYGYTF.

This clone was observed a single time. The chain has TRBV7-2 and TRBJ1-5; TRBD1 agrees at 7 bases. The germline V gene has CDR1 SGHTA and CDR2 FQGNSA. This CDR3 has 13 residues. Losses at the gene ends were 5 bases for V and 7 bases for J; bases not matched to a gene: 5. CDR3 nucleotide sequence: TGTGCCAGCAGCGACAGGGTATCCCAGCCCCAGCATTTT. It codes for CASSDRVSQPQHF.

The chain is built from TRBV18 and TRBJ1-1, with TRBD1 identical over 9 bases. CDR1 is KGHSH, CDR2 LQKENI, per germline. J was trimmed by 10 bases and V by 4 bases; bases with no gene match: 10. The CDR3 is 14 residues long. This CDR3 reads CASSQGQGSLVAFF. CDR3 coding DNA: TGTGCCAGCTCACAGGGACAGGGATCTCTAGTAGCTTTCTTT.

The chain couples TRBV11-2 to TRBJ1-3, with D perhaps TRBD1 (5 bases). V lost 6 bases and J lost 0, with 12 bases in between. The CDR3 is 15 residues long. Germline values: CDR1 SGHAT, CDR2 FQNNGV. CDR3 in DNA: TGTGCCAGCAGGGGCGGGGGTAACTCTGGAAACACCATATATTTT. Translating it yields CASRGGGNSGNTIYF.

This clone was seen repeatedly, ten times or more. V usage is TRBV2 and J usage is TRBJ2-3; TRBD2 matches 9 bases. The CDR3 is made up of 15 amino acids. V gave up 6 bases and J gave up 1 base; unmatched junction bases: 5. The germline V gene has CDR1 SNHLY and CDR2 FYNNEI. In nucleotides, the CDR3 is TGTGCCAGCAGAACCTGGACTAGCGGCACAGATACGCAGTATTTT. Protein: CASRTWTSGTDTQYF.

The V and J genes are TRBV4-1 and TRBJ1-2; 7 nucleotides line up with TRBD1. Per germline, CDR1 MGHRA and CDR2 YSYEKL. With 4 bases clipped from V and 5 bases from J, the junction kept 10 bases outside the gene matches. This CDR3 is 15 amino acids long. The CDR3 sequence is CASSLGGPGGYGYTF. For the CDR3, the DNA is TGCGCCAGCAGCCTAGGGGGGCCAGGGGGGTATGGCTACACCTTC.

This chain uses TRBV7-2 with TRBJ2-5, with D tentatively TRBD1 (6 bases). V was trimmed by 4 bases and J by 5 bases, leaving 11 bases between them. The CDR3 has 13 residues. CDR1 SGHTA and CDR2 FQGNSA come from the germline V gene. CDR3 protein: CASSSGTRETQYF. CDR3 coding DNA: TGTGCCAGCAGCTCCGGGACACGGGAGACCCAGTACTTC.

This chain uses TRBV6-5 with TRBJ2-1; 9 nucleotides agree with TRBD2. There are 16 residues in the CDR3. From germline, CDR1 is MNHEY and CDR2 SVGAGI. V gave up 1 base and J gave up 7 bases; unmatched junction bases: 8. The CDR3 coding sequence is TGTGCCAGCAGTTACTTCGGAGCGGGAGGCGAAAATGAGCAGTTCTTC. This encodes CASSYFGAGGENEQFF.

The V gene is TRBV12-3 or TRBV12-4, the J gene TRBJ1-2; 8 bases map to TRBD1. J gave up 7 bases and V 4 bases, and 5 bases lay outside the gene matches. There are 13 residues in the CDR3. DNA of the CDR3: TGTGCCAGCAGTTACCAGGGGGCTTTTGGCTACACCTTC. Its translation is CASSYQGAFGYTF.

The genes are TRBV6-5 and TRBJ2-1; 7 nucleotides align to TRBD2. Germline-derived CDR1 and CDR2 are MNHEY and SVGAGI. This CDR3 contains 15 residues. With V trimmed by 6 bases and J by 4 bases, 9 bases remained unmatched. The CDR3 DNA reads as TGTGCCAGCAGACGACCGGGACTAAATTACAATGAGCAGTTCTTC. This codes for CASRRPGLNYNEQFF.